Listed below are T cell receptor beta chains from one sample, sequenced in a study of early T cells in non-severe SARS-CoV-2 infection. TCRdb recomputed calls from the 5' RACE reads with MiXCR, one row per CDR3 protein. The sample carries about 64,000 distinct CDR3 sequences, 8% to 9% recorded once. This specimen consisted of whole blood, obtained at baseline. The receptor source for this set is an adult who was a healthcare worker with PCR-confirmed SARS-CoV-2 infection or an uninfected control (not recorded which). Each CDR3 is given with its conserved first and last residue. Each record gives: clone size, J gene, D gene, V gene, CDR3 protein, CDR3 DNA. The D gene is left open where the match is weak. Not all rows give a size; the values are once, few, many and, for expanded clones, a class.

size: NA; J: TRBJ1-1; D: NA; V: TRBV5-5; CDR3: CASSRRLSVMNTEAFF; DNA: TGTGCCAGCAGTCGTCGATTGTCTGTTATGAACACTGAAGCTTTCTTT
size: NA; J: TRBJ1-2; D: NA; V: TRBV6-1; CDR3: CASSGVMGPPYGYTF; DNA: TGTGCCAGCAGTGGGGTTATGGGCCCCCCGTATGGCTACACCTTC
size: few; J: TRBJ1-2; D: NA; V: TRBV4-2; CDR3: CASSQGRDNYGYTF; DNA: TGTGCCAGCAGCCAAGGCAGGGATAACTATGGCTACACCTTC
size: many; J: TRBJ1-2; D: TRBD1; V: TRBV29-1; CDR3: CSAGQANYGYTF; DNA: TGCAGCGCGGGACAGGCCAACTATGGCTACACCTTC
size: many; J: TRBJ2-5; D: NA; V: TRBV7-7; CDR3: CASSLELGGGQETQYF; DNA: TGTGCTAGCAGCTTAGAGCTAGGGGGAGGGCAAGAGACCCAGTACTTC
size: few; J: TRBJ1-2; D: NA; V: TRBV6-1; CDR3: CASRGTGNYGYTF; DNA: TGTGCCAGCAGAGGCACAGGGAACTATGGCTACACCTTC
size: few; J: TRBJ1-1; D: NA; V: TRBV14; CDR3: CASSQDPGPMNTEAFF; DNA: TGTGCCAGCAGCCAAGATCCCGGTCCGATGAACACTGAAGCTTTCTTT
size: NA; J: TRBJ2-5; D: NA; V: TRBV7-8; CDR3: CASSPRKGGETQYF; DNA: TGTGCCAGCAGCCCTCGGAAGGGCGGAGAGACCCAGTACTTC
size: few; J: TRBJ2-7; D: NA; V: TRBV20-1; CDR3: CSAREGTQLRQYF; DNA: TGCAGTGCTAGAGAAGGGACTCAACTTCGGCAGTACTTC
size: NA; J: TRBJ2-1; D: TRBD1; V: TRBV11-2; CDR3: CASSGGQIYNEQFF; DNA: TGTGCCAGCAGCGGGGGACAGATATACAATGAGCAGTTCTTC
size: few; J: TRBJ1-3; D: TRBD1; V: TRBV7-2; CDR3: CASSLAGTGSGNTIYF; DNA: TGTGCCAGCAGCTTAGCGGGGACAGGCTCTGGAAACACCATATATTTT
size: many; J: TRBJ2-7; D: NA; V: TRBV7-2; CDR3: CASSLDGLGDYEQYF; DNA: TGTGCCAGCAGCTTAGATGGCCTAGGGGATTACGAGCAGTACTTC
size: NA; J: TRBJ2-7; D: NA; V: TRBV5-6; CDR3: CASSLRAPPYEQYF; DNA: TGTGCCAGCAGCTTGAGAGCTCCCCCCTACGAGCAGTACTTC
size: few; J: TRBJ2-1; D: TRBD1; V: TRBV6-4; CDR3: CASSVDRGDKQFF; DNA: TGTGCCAGCAGTGTCGACAGGGGGGACAAGCAGTTCTTC
size: many; J: TRBJ2-1; D: NA; V: TRBV7-2; CDR3: CASSPHASYNEQFF; DNA: TGTGCCAGCAGCCCCCACGCCTCCTACAATGAGCAGTTCTTC
size: few; J: TRBJ2-5; D: NA; V: TRBV5-1; CDR3: CASSLWAAQETQYF; DNA: TGCGCCAGCAGCTTGTGGGCAGCACAAGAGACCCAGTACTTC
size: many; J: TRBJ2-7; D: NA; V: TRBV27; CDR3: CASSLGGTVLREQYF; DNA: TGTGCCAGCAGCCTGGGGGGGACAGTACTAAGAGAGCAGTACTTC
size: few; J: TRBJ1-2; D: NA; V: TRBV5-1; CDR3: CASSPSGPGDYGYTF; DNA: TGCGCCAGCAGCCCCTCAGGGCCAGGAGACTATGGCTACACCTTC
size: few; J: TRBJ2-1; D: NA; V: TRBV7-6; CDR3: CASSLVAGSSYNEQFF; DNA: TGTGCCAGCAGCTTAGTGGCGGGGAGCTCCTACAATGAGCAGTTCTTC
size: few; J: TRBJ2-4; D: NA; V: TRBV29-1; CDR3: CSVEGVVGNIQYF; DNA: TGCAGCGTTGAAGGGGTAGTCGGGAACATTCAGTACTTC
size: many; J: TRBJ2-7; D: NA; V: TRBV11-2; CDR3: CASSLEPDYEQYF; DNA: TGTGCCAGCAGCTTAGAACCCGACTACGAGCAGTACTTC
size: NA; J: TRBJ1-4; D: NA; V: TRBV15; CDR3: CATSVRTAINEKLFF; DNA: TGTGCCACCAGCGTAAGGACAGCAATTAATGAAAAACTGTTTTTT
size: few; J: TRBJ1-2; D: TRBD1; V: TRBV27; CDR3: CASRTTGTGSRYTF; DNA: TGTGCCAGCAGAACAACCGGGACAGGGTCACGATACACCTTC
size: NA; J: TRBJ2-3; D: NA; V: TRBV27; CDR3: CASSTSSGVTDTQYF; DNA: TGTGCCAGCAGTACGTCTTCGGGAGTAACAGATACGCAGTATTTT
size: few; J: TRBJ2-1; D: TRBD1; V: TRBV10-3; CDR3: CAISEGRDSLDEQFF; DNA: TGTGCCATCAGTGAAGGACGGGACAGCTTGGATGAGCAGTTCTTC
size: many; J: TRBJ1-2; D: NA; V: TRBV7-2; CDR3: CASSLVSLPSGGYTF; DNA: TGTGCCAGCAGCTTAGTAAGCCTTCCCTCGGGGGGCTACACCTTC
size: few; J: TRBJ1-1; D: NA; V: TRBV5-1; CDR3: CASSLGGNKGAFF; DNA: TGCGCCAGCAGCCTGGGAGGGAACAAAGGGGCTTTCTTT
size: NA; J: TRBJ2-4; D: NA; V: TRBV18; CDR3: CASSPLTGENIQYF; DNA: TGTGCCAGCTCACCACTAACAGGTGAAAACATTCAGTACTTC
size: NA; J: TRBJ2-7; D: NA; V: TRBV7-3; CDR3: CASSLNPSGEQYF; DNA: TGTGCCAGCAGCTTAAATCCTTCGGGGGAGCAGTACTTC
size: NA; J: TRBJ2-7; D: NA; V: TRBV5-8; CDR3: CASSLGFSYEQYF; DNA: TGTGCCAGCAGCTTGGGATTCTCCTACGAGCAGTACTTC
size: few; J: TRBJ2-2; D: NA; V: TRBV20-1; CDR3: CSASGDTGELFF; DNA: TGCAGTGCTAGCGGGGACACCGGGGAGCTGTTTTTT
size: many; J: TRBJ1-5; D: TRBD1; V: TRBV25-1; CDR3: CASSGQGAEQPQHF; DNA: TGTGCCAGCAGTGGACAGGGGGCTGAGCAGCCCCAGCATTTT
size: many; J: TRBJ2-7; D: TRBD2; V: TRBV5-1; CDR3: CASSSHLATSREQYF; DNA: TGCGCCAGCAGCTCTCATCTAGCGACTAGCCGGGAGCAGTACTTC
size: many; J: TRBJ1-2; D: NA; V: TRBV6-4; CDR3: CASSDSVFTSSNYGYTF; DNA: TGTGCCAGCAGTGACTCAGTCTTCACCTCTTCCAACTATGGCTACACCTTC
size: many; J: TRBJ2-6; D: TRBD1; V: TRBV6-6; CDR3: CASSILPGQGFGANVLTF; DNA: TGTGCCAGCAGTATCCTACCGGGACAGGGCTTTGGGGCCAACGTCCTGACTTTC
size: few; J: TRBJ2-5; D: TRBD2; V: TRBV19; CDR3: CASSPLRGETQYF; DNA: TGTGCCAGTAGTCCCTTGCGGGGGGAGACCCAGTACTTC
size: NA; J: TRBJ1-5; D: TRBD1; V: TRBV18; CDR3: CASSPLDRDQPQHF; DNA: TGTGCCAGCTCACCCCTAGACAGGGATCAGCCCCAGCATTTT
size: NA; J: TRBJ2-3; D: TRBD2; V: TRBV7-6; CDR3: CASSFDWTSGEDTQYF; DNA: TGTGCCAGCAGCTTCGACTGGACTAGCGGGGAAGATACGCAGTATTTT
size: NA; J: TRBJ1-1; D: NA; V: TRBV4-3; CDR3: CASSRLTVVGREGGTEAFF; DNA: TGCGCCAGCAGCCGACTTACAGTGGTCGGTCGGGAAGGGGGCACTGAAGCTTTCTTT
size: many; J: TRBJ2-3; D: TRBD2; V: TRBV20-1; CDR3: CSATPSGTSGRAVSDTQYF; DNA: TGCAGTGCTACCCCCTCCGGGACTAGCGGGAGGGCCGTTTCGGATACGCAGTATTTT
size: few; J: TRBJ2-6; D: NA; V: TRBV21-1; CDR3: CASSKKPLDRVRSSGANVLTF; DNA: TGTGCCAGCAGCAAAAAGCCACTCGACAGGGTAAGATCCTCTGGGGCCAACGTCCTGACTTTC
size: many; J: TRBJ2-3; D: TRBD1; V: TRBV24-1; CDR3: CATSDFTGGADTQYF; DNA: TGTGCCACCAGTGATTTCACAGGGGGCGCAGATACGCAGTATTTT